The entry below describes one T cell receptor beta chain. Its antigen is as yet unknown. This record belongs to a study of shared clonotypes between healthy human individuals. Findings and limits, study-wide: Naive subsets generally exceeded memory subsets in estimated richness.

The CDR3 consists of 15 residues. The germline V gene encodes CDR1 LNHDA and CDR2 SQIVND (reference sequence). With 4 bases removed from V and 2 bases from J, the gap between germline ends came to 12 bases. Naive CD8 isolation took CD45RO-negative cells positively selected for CCR7 and excluded terminally differentiated effector memory CD45RA+ cells. TCRdb keeps only in-frame clones here, not all; method: immunoSEQ multiplex PCR. The sample lists about 2,100,000 clones; 85% to 95% were seen once. The sequence came from a man younger than 30 in good health. Some clones in this sample may be carry-over from other donors' samples. V and J are TRBV19 and TRBJ2-1, with a tentative D call TRBD2 (6 bases). Sequenced input: naive CD8+ T cells from PBMCs. The CDR3 region is CASSRVAETYNEQFF. The CDR3 DNA reads TGTGCCAGTAGTAGGGTAGCGGAGACCTACAATGAGCAGTTCTTC.